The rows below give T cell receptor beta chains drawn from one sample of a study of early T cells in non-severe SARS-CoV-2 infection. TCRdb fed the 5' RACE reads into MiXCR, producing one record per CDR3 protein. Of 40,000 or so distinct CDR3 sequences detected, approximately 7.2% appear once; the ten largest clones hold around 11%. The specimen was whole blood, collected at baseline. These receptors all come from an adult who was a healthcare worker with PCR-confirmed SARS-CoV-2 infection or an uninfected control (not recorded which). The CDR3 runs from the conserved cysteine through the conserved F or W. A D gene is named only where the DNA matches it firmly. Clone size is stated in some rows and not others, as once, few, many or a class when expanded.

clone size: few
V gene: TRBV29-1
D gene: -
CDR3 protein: CSAFRGLGETQYF

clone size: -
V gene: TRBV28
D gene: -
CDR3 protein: CASSLRTGELFF

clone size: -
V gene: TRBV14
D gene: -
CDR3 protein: CASSQAGYSNTEAFF

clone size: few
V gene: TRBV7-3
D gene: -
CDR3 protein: CASSPGRESTDTQYF

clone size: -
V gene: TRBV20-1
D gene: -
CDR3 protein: CSAEPDRNSYEQYF

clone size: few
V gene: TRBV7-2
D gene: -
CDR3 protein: CASNRAGSQETQYF

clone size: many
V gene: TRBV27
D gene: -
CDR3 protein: CASSLSGRFEAFF

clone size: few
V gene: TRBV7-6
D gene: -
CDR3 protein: CASSPRLQETQYF

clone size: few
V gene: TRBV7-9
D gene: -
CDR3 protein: CASRYRNERNSPLHF

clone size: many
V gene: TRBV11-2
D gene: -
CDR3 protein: CASSGGETQYF

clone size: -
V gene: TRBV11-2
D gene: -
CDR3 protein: CASSLPGLGYTF

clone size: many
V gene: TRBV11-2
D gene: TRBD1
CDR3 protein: CASSLTGEETQYF

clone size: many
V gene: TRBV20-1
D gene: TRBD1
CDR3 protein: CSARGFPGQGYEQYF

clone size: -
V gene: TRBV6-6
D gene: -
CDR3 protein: CASTGVYNSPLHF

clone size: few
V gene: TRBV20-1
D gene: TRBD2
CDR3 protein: CSAGKGLADTDTQYF

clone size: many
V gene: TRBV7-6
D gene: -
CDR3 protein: CASSKGGSYEQYF

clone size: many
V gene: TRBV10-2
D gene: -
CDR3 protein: CASSLALADSGEQFF

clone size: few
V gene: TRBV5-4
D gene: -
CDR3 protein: CASSLVGRGGYYGYTF

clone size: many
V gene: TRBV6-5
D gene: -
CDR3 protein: CASSNAPGTSTEAFF

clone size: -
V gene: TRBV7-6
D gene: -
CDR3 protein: CASSFRRGTDTQYF

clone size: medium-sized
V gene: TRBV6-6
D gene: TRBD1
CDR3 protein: CASSYDRGHEQYF

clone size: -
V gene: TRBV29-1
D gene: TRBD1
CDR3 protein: CSVAWTGVYNEQFF

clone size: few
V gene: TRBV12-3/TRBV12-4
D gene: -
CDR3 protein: CASSLAGRHTEAFF

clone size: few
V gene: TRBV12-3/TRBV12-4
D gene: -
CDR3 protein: CASSFPTSYEQYF

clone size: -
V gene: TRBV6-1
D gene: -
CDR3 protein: CASSRQDYTGELFF

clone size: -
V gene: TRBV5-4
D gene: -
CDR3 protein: CASSLRGARELFF

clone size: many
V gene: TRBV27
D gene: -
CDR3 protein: CASSFGVTNTEAFF

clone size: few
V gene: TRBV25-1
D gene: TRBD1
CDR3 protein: CASSVLGQLTDTQYF

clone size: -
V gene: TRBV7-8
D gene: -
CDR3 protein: CASSFYGTPSSGANVLTF

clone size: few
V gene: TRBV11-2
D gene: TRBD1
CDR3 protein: CASSQDRLVGQFF

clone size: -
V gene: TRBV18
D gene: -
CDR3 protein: CASSDSGINTEAFF

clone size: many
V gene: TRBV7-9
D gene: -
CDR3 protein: CASRSGRTNTEAFF

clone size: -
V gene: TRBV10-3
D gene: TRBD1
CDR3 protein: CAISESGDRRNLEAFF

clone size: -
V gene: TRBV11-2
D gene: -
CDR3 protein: CASSLFGGYNEQFF

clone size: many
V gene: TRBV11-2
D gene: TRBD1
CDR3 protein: CASGFPGQDYEQYF

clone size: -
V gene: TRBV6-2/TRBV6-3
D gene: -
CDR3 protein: CASSYDRGSPLHF

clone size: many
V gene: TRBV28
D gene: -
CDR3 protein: CASSWPRTDTQYF

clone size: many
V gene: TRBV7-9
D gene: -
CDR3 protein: CASSLVEDIQYF

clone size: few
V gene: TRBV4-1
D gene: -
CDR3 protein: CASSQDQYGVYGEQYF

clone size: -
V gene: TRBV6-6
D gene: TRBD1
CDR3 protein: CASRNTRDRVSYGYTF

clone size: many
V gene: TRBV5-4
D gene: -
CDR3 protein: CASSSERVLSQYF

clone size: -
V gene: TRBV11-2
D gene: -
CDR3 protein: CASSFSNYNEQFF

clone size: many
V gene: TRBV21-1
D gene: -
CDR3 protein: CASSNGTGEDSNQPQHF

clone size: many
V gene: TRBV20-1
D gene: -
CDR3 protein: CSAASGVGEKLFF

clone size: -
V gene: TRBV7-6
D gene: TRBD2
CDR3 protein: CASSLGRLAGGRNEQFF

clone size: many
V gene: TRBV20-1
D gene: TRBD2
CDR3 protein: CSATPAGASNTGELFF

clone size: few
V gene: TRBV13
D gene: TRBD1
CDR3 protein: CASSLRTGGFSGNTIYF

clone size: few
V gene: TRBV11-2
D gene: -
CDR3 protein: CASSFVEVGGELFF

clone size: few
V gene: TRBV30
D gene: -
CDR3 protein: CAWSVSSEYEQYF

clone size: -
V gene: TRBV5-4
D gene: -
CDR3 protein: CASSRPGGVHEQYF

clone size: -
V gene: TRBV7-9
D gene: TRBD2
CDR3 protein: CVSSLVPSGGEQYF

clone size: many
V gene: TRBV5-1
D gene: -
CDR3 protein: CASSPGGASNQPQHF

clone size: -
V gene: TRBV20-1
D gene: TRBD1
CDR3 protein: CSARDSYNYGYTF

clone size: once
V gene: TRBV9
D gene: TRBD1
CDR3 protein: CASSVGVRGLATGELFF